This T cell receptor (beta chain) was found in a study of identical twins' blood T cells. A word on this clonotype: What it binds is not known.

The germline gives CDR1 SGHNT, CDR2 YENEEA. V was pared by 6 bases and J by 4 bases, with 15 bases between. This CDR3 comprises 15 residues. TCRdb called the 5' RACE reads again in MiXCR, with one record for every CDR3 protein. This sample has 300,000 to 450,000 distinct CDR3 sequences, with roughly 30% found just once. Study-wide points: Shared environment remains a possible cause of twin similarity. Twins reportedly had markedly more similar V usage than unrelated donors, even among out-of-frame TCRbeta clonotypes. Twins shared more top CDR3 clonotypes than unrelated donors did. Shared CDR3 clonotype counts between two donors mainly tracked the product of their cloneset sizes, twins included.

Sequenced input: PBMCs. The rearrangement links TRBV11-3 to TRBJ2-2; D remains unclear. This TCR was sampled from a woman aged 18 to 55 in good health. The CDR3 protein is CASRVLGSGTGELFF. CDR3 DNA sequence: TGTGCCAGCAGAGTGCTGGGTAGTGGCACCGGGGAGCTGTTTTTT.